The rows below give T cell receptor beta chains drawn from one sample of a study of blood T cell repertoires in COVID-19. Sequenced by immunoSEQ multiplex PCR; TCRdb stores in-frame clones only, minus some. The data contain 210,000 or so clones, 80% to 85% of them seen just once; the ten biggest clones take up approximately 5.4%. The material sequenced was peripheral blood. The receptor set was obtained from a human donor in a cohort sampled during active COVID-19. The CDR3 runs from the conserved cysteine through the conserved F or W. The order of the fields is clone size, D gene, J gene, V gene, CDR3 protein, CDR3 DNA. D genes are given only for firm matches. Rows give clone size only sometimes, using once, few, many, or a class for an expanded clone.

clone_size: NA; d_call: TRBD1; j_call: TRBJ1-1; v_call: TRBV5-1; cdr3_aa: CASRADRGHRNTEAFF; cdr3_nt: TGCGCCAGCAGGGCGGACAGGGGGCACAGGAACACTGAAGCTTTCTTT
clone_size: NA; d_call: TRBD2; j_call: TRBJ2-1; v_call: TRBV4-3; cdr3_aa: CASSQDEAGRAYNEQFF; cdr3_nt: TGCGCCAGCAGCCAAGACGAGGCGGGGAGGGCATACAATGAGCAGTTCTTC
clone_size: few; d_call: NA; j_call: TRBJ2-1; v_call: TRBV6-4; cdr3_aa: CASSAEGGSYNEQFF; cdr3_nt: TGTGCCAGCAGTGCCGAAGGGGGCTCCTACAATGAGCAGTTCTTC
clone_size: NA; d_call: NA; j_call: TRBJ1-2; v_call: TRBV18; cdr3_aa: CASSPDGEFYGYTF; cdr3_nt: TGTGCCAGCTCACCGGACGGGGAGTTCTATGGCTACACCTTC
clone_size: NA; d_call: TRBD1; j_call: TRBJ2-6; v_call: TRBV4-3; cdr3_aa: CASSQRVQGSSGANVLTF; cdr3_nt: TGCGCCAGCAGCCAGAGGGTACAGGGGAGCTCTGGGGCCAACGTCCTGACTTTC
clone_size: NA; d_call: NA; j_call: TRBJ2-7; v_call: TRBV5-5; cdr3_aa: CASSLVTGSYEQYF; cdr3_nt: TGTGCCAGCAGCTTGGTAACGGGATCCTACGAGCAGTACTTC
clone_size: NA; d_call: TRBD1; j_call: TRBJ2-3; v_call: TRBV5-1; cdr3_aa: CASSMGPTGGADTQYF; cdr3_nt: TGCGCCAGCAGCATGGGCCCGACAGGGGGCGCAGATACGCAGTATTTT
clone_size: NA; d_call: TRBD1; j_call: TRBJ1-5; v_call: TRBV28; cdr3_aa: CASSFGTGLLESNQPQHF; cdr3_nt: TGTGCCAGCAGTTTTGGGACAGGGTTGTTGGAAAGCAATCAGCCCCAGCATTTT
clone_size: NA; d_call: NA; j_call: TRBJ1-4; v_call: TRBV7-3; cdr3_aa: CASSEKGGRIDNEKLFF; cdr3_nt: TGTGCCAGCAGTGAAAAGGGGGGGCGCATCGATAATGAAAAACTGTTTTTT
clone_size: few; d_call: NA; j_call: TRBJ2-7; v_call: TRBV14; cdr3_aa: CASSQDRGTIYEQYF; cdr3_nt: TGTGCCAGCAGCCAAGATAGGGGGACTATTTACGAGCAGTACTTC
clone_size: NA; d_call: NA; j_call: TRBJ2-2; v_call: TRBV30; cdr3_aa: CAWSRGDTGELFF; cdr3_nt: TGTGCCTGGAGTAGGGGTGACACCGGGGAGCTGTTTTTT
clone_size: NA; d_call: NA; j_call: TRBJ2-7; v_call: TRBV4-1; cdr3_aa: CASSHGTPGPYEQYF; cdr3_nt: TGCGCCAGCAGCCATGGGACTCCGGGTCCCTACGAGCAGTACTTC
clone_size: NA; d_call: NA; j_call: TRBJ2-7; v_call: TRBV5-1; cdr3_aa: CASRAAYEQYF; cdr3_nt: TGCGCCAGCCGAGCGGCGTACGAGCAGTACTTC
clone_size: NA; d_call: NA; j_call: TRBJ2-7; v_call: TRBV30; cdr3_aa: CAWSRQAYEQYF; cdr3_nt: TGTGCCTGGAGTAGGCAGGCCTACGAGCAGTACTTC
clone_size: once; d_call: NA; j_call: TRBJ1-5; v_call: TRBV19; cdr3_aa: CASSTTGSNQPQHF; cdr3_nt: TGTGCCAGTAGTACAACAGGGAGCAATCAGCCCCAGCATTTT
clone_size: NA; d_call: NA; j_call: TRBJ2-7; v_call: TRBV28; cdr3_aa: CASSFRQVPYFSYEQYF; cdr3_nt: TGTGCCAGCAGTTTCCGACAGGTCCCCTATTTTTCCTACGAGCAGTACTTC
clone_size: NA; d_call: NA; j_call: TRBJ2-7; v_call: TRBV6-1; cdr3_aa: CASSDGDRPYEQYF; cdr3_nt: TGTGCCAGCAGTGACGGCGACAGACCCTACGAGCAGTACTTC
clone_size: few; d_call: TRBD2; j_call: TRBJ2-7; v_call: TRBV20-1; cdr3_aa: CSASGTSSYEQYF; cdr3_nt: TGCAGTGCTAGTGGGACTAGCAGCTACGAGCAGTACTTC
clone_size: NA; d_call: NA; j_call: TRBJ1-4; v_call: TRBV28; cdr3_aa: CASSYTGILVYEKLFF; cdr3_nt: TGTGCCAGCAGCTATACAGGGATCCTAGTATATGAAAAACTGTTTTTT
clone_size: NA; d_call: NA; j_call: TRBJ2-2; v_call: TRBV10-3; cdr3_aa: CAISDPTASSTGELFF; cdr3_nt: TGTGCCATCAGTGACCCGACAGCATCGAGCACCGGGGAGCTGTTTTTT
clone_size: NA; d_call: TRBD2; j_call: TRBJ2-1; v_call: TRBV7-3; cdr3_aa: CASSRPGTTYNEQFF; cdr3_nt: TGTGCCAGCAGCCGTCCCGGGACTACCTACAATGAGCAGTTCTTC
clone_size: NA; d_call: TRBD1; j_call: TRBJ2-7; v_call: TRBV2; cdr3_aa: CASSLGDRGQRSYEQYF; cdr3_nt: TGTGCCAGCAGCCTAGGGGACAGGGGGCAAAGGTCCTACGAGCAGTACTTC
clone_size: NA; d_call: NA; j_call: TRBJ2-7; v_call: TRBV11-2; cdr3_aa: CASSGPGLLYEQYF; cdr3_nt: TGTGCCAGCAGCGGACCGGGACTCCTCTACGAGCAGTACTTC
clone_size: once; d_call: NA; j_call: TRBJ1-2; v_call: TRBV4-2; cdr3_aa: CASSQDEDYGYTF; cdr3_nt: TGTGCCAGCAGCCAAGATGAGGACTATGGCTACACCTTC
clone_size: NA; d_call: NA; j_call: TRBJ1-4; v_call: TRBV7-9; cdr3_aa: CASSLTVINEKLFF; cdr3_nt: TGTGCCAGCAGCCTCACAGTAATTAATGAAAAACTGTTTTTT
clone_size: NA; d_call: TRBD2; j_call: TRBJ2-1; v_call: TRBV5-6; cdr3_aa: CASSLATSGSYNEQFF; cdr3_nt: TGTGCCAGCAGCTTGGCTACTAGCGGCTCCTACAATGAGCAGTTCTTC
clone_size: NA; d_call: NA; j_call: TRBJ1-1; v_call: TRBV6-4; cdr3_aa: CASSDSPGSGTEAFF; cdr3_nt: TGTGCCAGCAGTGACTCCCCAGGGTCAGGCACTGAAGCTTTCTTT
clone_size: NA; d_call: TRBD1; j_call: TRBJ2-7; v_call: TRBV7-3; cdr3_aa: CASSLLGTGDYEQYF; cdr3_nt: TGTGCCAGCAGCTTATTAGGGACAGGCGACTACGAGCAGTACTTC
clone_size: NA; d_call: NA; j_call: TRBJ2-4; v_call: TRBV19; cdr3_aa: CASSFLLSENIQYF; cdr3_nt: TGTGCCAGTAGTTTCCTCCTCAGCGAAAACATTCAGTACTTC
clone_size: NA; d_call: NA; j_call: TRBJ1-1; v_call: TRBV28; cdr3_aa: CASQANTEAFF; cdr3_nt: TGTGCATCCCAGGCGAACACTGAAGCTTTCTTT
clone_size: NA; d_call: TRBD1; j_call: TRBJ2-7; v_call: TRBV6-2/TRBV6-3; cdr3_aa: CASSYSGQSSHEQYF; cdr3_nt: TGTGCCAGCAGTTACTCGGGACAGTCGAGCCACGAGCAGTACTTC
clone_size: NA; d_call: NA; j_call: TRBJ2-7; v_call: TRBV4-2; cdr3_aa: CASSQEWQGLVEQYF; cdr3_nt: TGTGCCAGCAGCCAAGAGTGGCAGGGTTTGGTCGAGCAGTACTTC
clone_size: few; d_call: NA; j_call: TRBJ2-7; v_call: TRBV28; cdr3_aa: CASSLQQGISYEQYF; cdr3_nt: TGTGCCAGCAGTCTCCAACAGGGCATCTCCTACGAGCAGTACTTC
clone_size: NA; d_call: TRBD1; j_call: TRBJ2-7; v_call: TRBV5-1; cdr3_aa: CASSWGQAKSYEQYF; cdr3_nt: TGCGCCAGCAGCTGGGGACAGGCGAAATCCTACGAGCAGTACTTC
clone_size: few; d_call: NA; j_call: TRBJ2-7; v_call: TRBV28; cdr3_aa: CASSGARYYEQYF; cdr3_nt: TGTGCCAGCAGTGGGGCCAGATACTACGAGCAGTACTTC
clone_size: NA; d_call: NA; j_call: TRBJ2-7; v_call: TRBV4-3; cdr3_aa: CASSQDPAGPRAEQYF; cdr3_nt: TGCGCCAGCAGCCAAGATCCGGCAGGGCCCAGGGCCGAGCAGTACTTC
clone_size: NA; d_call: NA; j_call: TRBJ2-1; v_call: TRBV6-4; cdr3_aa: CASSDSKRSSYNEQFF; cdr3_nt: TGTGCCAGCAGTGACTCGAAGCGGAGCTCCTACAATGAGCAGTTCTTC
clone_size: few; d_call: TRBD1; j_call: TRBJ2-7; v_call: TRBV18; cdr3_aa: CASSPPNRGYEQYF; cdr3_nt: TGTGCCAGCTCACCACCTAACAGGGGCTACGAGCAGTACTTC
clone_size: NA; d_call: TRBD1; j_call: TRBJ2-7; v_call: TRBV19; cdr3_aa: CASSRRSGGSEQYF; cdr3_nt: TGTGCCAGTAGTAGACGCTCAGGGGGCTCCGAGCAGTACTTC
clone_size: NA; d_call: NA; j_call: TRBJ1-5; v_call: TRBV6-4; cdr3_aa: CASSPAGGQPQHF; cdr3_nt: TGTGCCAGCAGCCCCGCAGGAGGACAGCCCCAGCATTTT
clone_size: NA; d_call: TRBD1; j_call: TRBJ2-5; v_call: TRBV5-6; cdr3_aa: CASSLDFGRGHEETQYF; cdr3_nt: TGTGCCAGCAGCTTGGACTTCGGCAGGGGGCATGAAGAGACCCAGTACTTC
clone_size: NA; d_call: NA; j_call: TRBJ2-5; v_call: TRBV5-1; cdr3_aa: CASSLAPGLLPKRETQYF; cdr3_nt: TGCGCCAGCAGCTTGGCTCCGGGACTCCTACCGAAGCGGGAGACCCAGTACTTC